The clone carrying this T cell receptor beta chain occurred once. Sequencing was performed with immunoSEQ multiplex PCR; in TCRdb, only in-frame clones are kept and a portion is missing. This table holds approximately 77,000 clones, around 90% found once. The record originates from a study of T cell responses to AZD1222 COVID-19 vaccine. The germline V gene has CDR1 LGHNT and CDR2 FRNRAP. The CDR3 is 15 amino acids. The germline V and J ends were trimmed by 1 base and 2 bases, with 10 bases remaining between them. This receptor was obtained from an adult who received the AZD1222 COVID-19 vaccine. This rearrangement joins TRBV12-5 to TRBJ2-3, with D perhaps matching TRBD2 (5 bases). The specimen comprised peripheral blood, sampled 28 days after the second AZD1222 dose. CDR3 protein: CASGLGWRVTDTQYF. CDR3 bases: TGTGCTAGTGGTTTGGGGTGGCGGGTCACAGATACGCAGTATTTT.